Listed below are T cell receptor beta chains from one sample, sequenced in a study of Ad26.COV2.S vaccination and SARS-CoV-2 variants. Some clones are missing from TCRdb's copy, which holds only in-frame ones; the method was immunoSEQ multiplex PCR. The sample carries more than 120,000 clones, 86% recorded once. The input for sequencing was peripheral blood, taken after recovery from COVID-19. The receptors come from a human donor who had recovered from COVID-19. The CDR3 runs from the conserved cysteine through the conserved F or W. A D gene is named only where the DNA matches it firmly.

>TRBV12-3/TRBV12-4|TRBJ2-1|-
CASSFVTVDEQFF
TGTGCCAGCAGTTTTGTAACGGTGGATGAGCAGTTCTTC
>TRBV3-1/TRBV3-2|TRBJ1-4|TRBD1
CASSQERTGVGKLFF
TGTGCCAGCAGCCAAGAAAGGACAGGGGTAGGAAAACTGTTTTTT
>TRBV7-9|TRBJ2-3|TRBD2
CASSLASGGGTDTQYF
TGTGCCAGCAGCTTAGCCAGCGGGGGTGGGACAGATACGCAGTATTTT
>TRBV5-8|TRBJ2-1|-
CASSHVEGGPYNEQFF
TGTGCCAGCAGCCACGTTGAAGGAGGACCCTACAATGAGCAGTTCTTC
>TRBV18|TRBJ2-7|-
CASSPGRYEQYF
TGTGCCAGCTCACCAGGGAGATACGAGCAGTACTTC
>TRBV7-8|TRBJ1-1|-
CASSPLGTEAFF
TGTGCCAGCAGCCCACTGGGCACTGAAGCTTTCTTT
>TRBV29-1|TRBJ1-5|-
CSVARGSNQPQHF
TGCAGCGTGGCACGGGGAAGCAATCAGCCCCAGCATTTT
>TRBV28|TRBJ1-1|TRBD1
CASSSTGEGTEAFF
TGTGCCAGCAGTTCCACAGGGGAGGGCACTGAAGCTTTCTTT
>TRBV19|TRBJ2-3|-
CASRMRDVSTDTQYF
TGTGCCAGTAGGATGAGGGACGTAAGCACAGATACGCAGTATTTT
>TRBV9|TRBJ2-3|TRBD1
CASSVGTGVSTDTQYF
TGTGCCAGCAGCGTAGGGACAGGGGTCAGCACAGATACGCAGTATTTT
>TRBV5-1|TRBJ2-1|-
CASSLNFAYNEQFF
TGCGCCAGCAGCTTGAACTTTGCCTACAATGAGCAGTTCTTC
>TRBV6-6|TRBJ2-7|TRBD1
CASSRLISGVGQDYEQYF
TGTGCCAGCAGTCGATTGATCTCCGGGGTAGGACAGGACTACGAGCAGTACTTC
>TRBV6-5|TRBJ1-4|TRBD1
CASSRTGGSVEKLFF
TGTGCCAGCAGTCGAACAGGGGGCTCGGTTGAAAAACTGTTTTTT
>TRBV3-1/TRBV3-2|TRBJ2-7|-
CASSPSDTYDEQYF
TGTGCCAGCAGCCCTTCCGACACTTACGACGAGCAGTACTTC
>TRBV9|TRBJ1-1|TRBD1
CASSAQGATEAFF
TGTGCCAGCAGCGCTCAGGGGGCCACTGAAGCTTTCTTT
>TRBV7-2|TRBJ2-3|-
CASSLWSPTDTQYF
TGTGCCAGCAGCCTCTGGTCCCCCACAGATACGCAGTATTTT
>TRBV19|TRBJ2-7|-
CASSTQGRLEGYEQYF
TGTGCCAGTAGTACACAAGGAAGGCTGGAGGGCTACGAGCAGTACTTC
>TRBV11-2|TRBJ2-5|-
CASSLDPPGETQETQYF
TGTGCCAGCAGCTTAGATCCCCCGGGGGAGACCCAAGAGACCCAGTACTTC
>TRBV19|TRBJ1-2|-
CASSIWGANYGYTF
TGTGCCAGTAGTATATGGGGAGCTAACTATGGCTACACCTTC
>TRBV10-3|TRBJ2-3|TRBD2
CAISGTLTSGESTDTQYF
TGTGCCATCAGTGGTACCTTGACTAGCGGAGAAAGCACAGATACGCAGTATTTT